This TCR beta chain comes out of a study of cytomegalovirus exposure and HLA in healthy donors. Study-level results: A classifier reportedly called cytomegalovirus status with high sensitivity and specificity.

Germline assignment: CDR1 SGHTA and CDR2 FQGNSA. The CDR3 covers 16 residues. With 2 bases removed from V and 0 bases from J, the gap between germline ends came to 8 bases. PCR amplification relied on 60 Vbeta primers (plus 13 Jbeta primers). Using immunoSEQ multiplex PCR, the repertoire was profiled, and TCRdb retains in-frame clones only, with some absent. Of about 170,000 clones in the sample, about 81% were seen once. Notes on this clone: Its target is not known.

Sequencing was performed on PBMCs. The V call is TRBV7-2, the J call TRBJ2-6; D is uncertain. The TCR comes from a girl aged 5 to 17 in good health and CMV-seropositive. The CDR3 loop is CASSLYSTSGANVLTF. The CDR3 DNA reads TGTGCCAGCAGCTTATATAGCACCTCTGGGGCCAACGTCCTGACTTTC.